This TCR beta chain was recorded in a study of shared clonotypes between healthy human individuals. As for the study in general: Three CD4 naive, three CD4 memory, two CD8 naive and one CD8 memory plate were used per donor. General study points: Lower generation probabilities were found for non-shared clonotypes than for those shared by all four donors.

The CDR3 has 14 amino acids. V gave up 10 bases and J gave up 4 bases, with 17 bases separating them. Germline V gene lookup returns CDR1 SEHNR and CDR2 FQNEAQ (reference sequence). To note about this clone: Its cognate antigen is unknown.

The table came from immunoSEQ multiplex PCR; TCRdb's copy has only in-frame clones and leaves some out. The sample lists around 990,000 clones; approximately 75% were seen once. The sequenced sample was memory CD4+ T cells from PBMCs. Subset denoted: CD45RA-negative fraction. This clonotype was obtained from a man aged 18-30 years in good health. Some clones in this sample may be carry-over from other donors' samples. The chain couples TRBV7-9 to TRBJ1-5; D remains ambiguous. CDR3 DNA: TGTGCCACAAGGCCCGCAGGCATTAATCAGCCCCAGCATTTT. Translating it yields CATRPAGINQPQHF.